Described below is a single T cell receptor (beta chain) sequence and its context. The sample belongs to a study of T cell clonotyping in hematopoietic cell transplantation. Assay used: immunoSEQ multiplex PCR; TCRdb lists only in-frame clones, some missing. The sample contains tens of thousands of clones, around 95% of which appear only once. Time point denoted: recipient sample about 28 days before transplant, after cytoreduction. The sequencing used peripheral blood mononuclear cells, collected before stem cell transplant. The receptor comes from a man aged 40-55 years with chronic myeloid leukemia. Some clones in this sample may be carry-over from other donors' samples.

The CDR3 bases are TGTGCCAGCAGTTTAGTCGTTGCTAGGGGACAGGGGGGAGCAGATACGCAGTATTTT. Its translation is CASSLVVARGQGGADTQYF. The J gene is TRBJ2-3, the V gene TRBV27; 11 bases are a match to TRBD1. The CDR3 extends over 19 amino acids. CDR1 and CDR2 from the germline V gene are MNHEY and SMNVEV (reference sequence). V gave up 2 bases and J gave up 4 bases; unmatched junction bases: 14.